This is a list of T cell receptor beta chains from one sample in a study of memory CD4+ T cells and cytomegalovirus serostatus. Generated by immunoSEQ multiplex PCR, the TCRdb table keeps only in-frame clones and is missing some. The sample lists approximately 50,000 clones; about 78% were seen once. The sample was memory CD4+ T cells from blood. These receptors were obtained from an adult in good health and CMV-seronegative. Both conserved end residues are part of each CDR3. The order of the fields is CDR3 DNA, CDR3 protein, clone size, V gene, J gene, CDR3 length, D gene. D genes are given only for firm matches. Clone size is given for some rows only: seen once, a few or many times, or a class if the clone is expanded.

CDR3 DNA: TGTGCCAGCAGTTCCCAGGGAGGGTCCGAGCAGTACTTC
CDR3 protein: CASSSQGGSEQYF
clone size: medium-sized
V gene: TRBV6-6
J gene: TRBJ2-7
CDR3 length: 13
D gene: TRBD2

CDR3 DNA: TGCAGCGTTGGGCCAGACCCCTACGAGCAGTACTTC
CDR3 protein: CSVGPDPYEQYF
clone size: NA
V gene: TRBV29-1
J gene: TRBJ2-7
CDR3 length: 12
D gene: NA

CDR3 DNA: TGTGCCAGCAGCCCCGGGGCGTTTGGTTTCGAGCAGTACTTC
CDR3 protein: CASSPGAFGFEQYF
clone size: NA
V gene: TRBV14
J gene: TRBJ2-7
CDR3 length: 14
D gene: NA

CDR3 DNA: TGTGCTAGCAGCTTAGATGGGGAGCATACGCAGTATTTT
CDR3 protein: CASSLDGEHTQYF
clone size: NA
V gene: TRBV7-7
J gene: TRBJ2-3
CDR3 length: 13
D gene: NA

CDR3 DNA: TGTGCCAGCAGTTCCGGGACAGCAGGGAGCTATGGCTACACCTTC
CDR3 protein: CASSSGTAGSYGYTF
clone size: NA
V gene: TRBV28
J gene: TRBJ1-2
CDR3 length: 15
D gene: TRBD1

CDR3 DNA: TGCGCCAGCAGCCTAAACACCGGGACGCAGTATTTT
CDR3 protein: CASSLNTGTQYF
clone size: medium-sized
V gene: TRBV4-1
J gene: TRBJ2-3
CDR3 length: 12
D gene: NA

CDR3 DNA: TGTGCCAGCAGCTTAGAGAGCGGGGCCTCCACAGATACGCAGTATTTT
CDR3 protein: CASSLESGASTDTQYF
clone size: NA
V gene: TRBV7-6
J gene: TRBJ2-3
CDR3 length: 16
D gene: TRBD2

CDR3 DNA: TGTGCCACCAGCAGGAGGCAGGGTCCGAACACTGAAGCTTTCTTT
CDR3 protein: CATSRRQGPNTEAFF
clone size: NA
V gene: TRBV15
J gene: TRBJ1-1
CDR3 length: 15
D gene: NA

CDR3 DNA: TGCGCCAGCAGCTCCGGGGGGGGGAGTAGAAGGTCCTACGAGCAGTACTTC
CDR3 protein: CASSSGGGSRRSYEQYF
clone size: once
V gene: TRBV4-1
J gene: TRBJ2-7
CDR3 length: 17
D gene: TRBD2

CDR3 DNA: TGTGCCAGCAGTTCACACCGGGACAGGGGCGACGAGCAGTACTTC
CDR3 protein: CASSSHRDRGDEQYF
clone size: NA
V gene: TRBV6-6
J gene: TRBJ2-7
CDR3 length: 15
D gene: TRBD1

CDR3 DNA: TGTGCCAGCAGTTACCACGGGACAGAAGCTTTCTTT
CDR3 protein: CASSYHGTEAFF
clone size: NA
V gene: TRBV6-6
J gene: TRBJ1-1
CDR3 length: 12
D gene: NA

CDR3 DNA: TGCGCCACCAAGAGGACAGGCCCGCATCAGCCCCAGCATTTT
CDR3 protein: CATKRTGPHQPQHF
clone size: NA
V gene: TRBV23-1
J gene: TRBJ1-5
CDR3 length: 14
D gene: TRBD1

CDR3 DNA: TGTGCCAGCAGTTTATGGACCCAACTAGCCGGTACCATCTACGAGCAGTACTTC
CDR3 protein: CASSLWTQLAGTIYEQYF
clone size: NA
V gene: TRBV28
J gene: TRBJ2-7
CDR3 length: 18
D gene: NA

CDR3 DNA: TGTGCCAGCAGCTTAACGTTGGCAGGGGTGGGGAAAAACATTCAGTACTTC
CDR3 protein: CASSLTLAGVGKNIQYF
clone size: NA
V gene: TRBV7-3
J gene: TRBJ2-4
CDR3 length: 17
D gene: NA

CDR3 DNA: TGCAGCGTTGAGGGGTCAAGCGGGGCCGTAAGGTTCTTC
CDR3 protein: CSVEGSSGAVRFF
clone size: few
V gene: TRBV29-1
J gene: TRBJ2-1
CDR3 length: 13
D gene: TRBD2

CDR3 DNA: TGTGCCAGCAGCTTGTTGCAGCGGGGGGCCGGAGAGCAGTACTTC
CDR3 protein: CASSLLQRGAGEQYF
clone size: NA
V gene: TRBV5-4
J gene: TRBJ2-7
CDR3 length: 15
D gene: TRBD2

CDR3 DNA: TGCAGCGTTGAATGGGACAGGGTGGGGCAGTGGGGTGAGCAGTTCTTC
CDR3 protein: CSVEWDRVGQWGEQFF
clone size: NA
V gene: TRBV29-1
J gene: TRBJ2-1
CDR3 length: 16
D gene: TRBD1

CDR3 DNA: TGTGCCAGCAGTTTACCCGGGACTCCGAGCTCCTACGAGCAGTACTTC
CDR3 protein: CASSLPGTPSSYEQYF
clone size: once
V gene: TRBV28
J gene: TRBJ2-7
CDR3 length: 16
D gene: NA

CDR3 DNA: TGTGCCAGCAGTGTATACGGGACTCAAAACAATGAGCAGTTCTTC
CDR3 protein: CASSVYGTQNNEQFF
clone size: NA
V gene: TRBV6-1
J gene: TRBJ2-1
CDR3 length: 15
D gene: NA

CDR3 DNA: TGTGCCAGCAGCTTAGGACAGGTGGGGGCGCAACGAGATACGCAGTATTTT
CDR3 protein: CASSLGQVGAQRDTQYF
clone size: NA
V gene: TRBV7-9
J gene: TRBJ2-3
CDR3 length: 17
D gene: NA

CDR3 DNA: TGTGCCAGCAGGGACAGGGGGAGCACAGATACGCAGTATTTT
CDR3 protein: CASRDRGSTDTQYF
clone size: few
V gene: TRBV27
J gene: TRBJ2-3
CDR3 length: 14
D gene: TRBD1

CDR3 DNA: TGTGCCAGCCGTATGGGACAGGGGTCCTACGAGCAGTACTTC
CDR3 protein: CASRMGQGSYEQYF
clone size: NA
V gene: TRBV28
J gene: TRBJ2-7
CDR3 length: 14
D gene: TRBD1

CDR3 DNA: TGTGCCTGGAGCCGATTCGGCGGGAGTTACGAGCAGTACTTC
CDR3 protein: CAWSRFGGSYEQYF
clone size: NA
V gene: TRBV30
J gene: TRBJ2-7
CDR3 length: 14
D gene: TRBD2

CDR3 DNA: TGTGCCAGCAGTTTTAAGGGACGGACAAAAGGGCAGTACTTC
CDR3 protein: CASSFKGRTKGQYF
clone size: NA
V gene: TRBV28
J gene: TRBJ2-7
CDR3 length: 14
D gene: NA

CDR3 DNA: TGTGCCAGTAGTATGAACAGCGGGAGCGGGTCCTACGAGCAGTACTTC
CDR3 protein: CASSMNSGSGSYEQYF
clone size: once
V gene: TRBV19
J gene: TRBJ2-7
CDR3 length: 16
D gene: TRBD2

CDR3 DNA: TGTGCCAGCAGCTTTGGGACGGGAGTTTTAAATACGCAGTATTTT
CDR3 protein: CASSFGTGVLNTQYF
clone size: NA
V gene: TRBV5-4
J gene: TRBJ2-3
CDR3 length: 15
D gene: NA

CDR3 DNA: TGTGCCAGCAGTTACGGCTCCCTCCAGAATGAGCAGTTCTTC
CDR3 protein: CASSYGSLQNEQFF
clone size: NA
V gene: TRBV6-6
J gene: TRBJ2-1
CDR3 length: 14
D gene: NA

CDR3 DNA: TGTGCCAGTAGTTTCCGTTCAGGCGAGCAGTACTTC
CDR3 protein: CASSFRSGEQYF
clone size: NA
V gene: TRBV19
J gene: TRBJ2-7
CDR3 length: 12
D gene: NA

CDR3 DNA: TGTGCCAGCAGCTCGGAGGGGACAGGGGGCTGGGCCAACGTCCTGACTTTC
CDR3 protein: CASSSEGTGGWANVLTF
clone size: NA
V gene: TRBV5-6
J gene: TRBJ2-6
CDR3 length: 17
D gene: TRBD1

CDR3 DNA: TGCAGCGTAGCGACAGGAACCGCCTACGAGCAGTACTTC
CDR3 protein: CSVATGTAYEQYF
clone size: NA
V gene: TRBV29-1
J gene: TRBJ2-7
CDR3 length: 13
D gene: NA

CDR3 DNA: TGTGCCAGTACCCCCGACCGTTCCCACTCCTACAATGAGCAGTTCTTC
CDR3 protein: CASTPDRSHSYNEQFF
clone size: NA
V gene: TRBV19
J gene: TRBJ2-1
CDR3 length: 16
D gene: NA

CDR3 DNA: TGTGCCAGCAGTGAAGCCGTGGGGGGCGGTGGAAACACCATATATTTT
CDR3 protein: CASSEAVGGGGNTIYF
clone size: NA
V gene: TRBV6-1
J gene: TRBJ1-3
CDR3 length: 16
D gene: NA

CDR3 DNA: TGTGCCAGCAGCCTACTGGCCCTATATGGCTACACCTTC
CDR3 protein: CASSLLALYGYTF
clone size: NA
V gene: TRBV14
J gene: TRBJ1-2
CDR3 length: 13
D gene: NA

CDR3 DNA: TGTGCCAGCAGCTTAGGAACGACAGGCTCCATGTATGGCTACACCTTC
CDR3 protein: CASSLGTTGSMYGYTF
clone size: NA
V gene: TRBV7-9
J gene: TRBJ1-2
CDR3 length: 16
D gene: NA

CDR3 DNA: TGTGCCAGCAGCTCATCCCTAGCGGCCGAGCAGTACTTC
CDR3 protein: CASSSSLAAEQYF
clone size: NA
V gene: TRBV7-9
J gene: TRBJ2-7
CDR3 length: 13
D gene: TRBD2

CDR3 DNA: TGTGCCAGCCCCATAGACCGAGCGAGTGGGACGCAGTATTTT
CDR3 protein: CASPIDRASGTQYF
clone size: NA
V gene: TRBV6-4
J gene: TRBJ2-3
CDR3 length: 14
D gene: NA

CDR3 DNA: TGTGCCAGCAGCCCCCTAGCGGGCAGCTCCTACAATGAGCAGTTCTTC
CDR3 protein: CASSPLAGSSYNEQFF
clone size: NA
V gene: TRBV7-3
J gene: TRBJ2-1
CDR3 length: 16
D gene: TRBD2

CDR3 DNA: TGTGCCAGTAGTTTTCCCCCGGGACACAACACCGGGGAGCTGTTTTTT
CDR3 protein: CASSFPPGHNTGELFF
clone size: NA
V gene: TRBV19
J gene: TRBJ2-2
CDR3 length: 16
D gene: NA

CDR3 DNA: TGTGCCAGCTCACCACAGGCTAGCGGGAGCTACGAGCAGTACTTC
CDR3 protein: CASSPQASGSYEQYF
clone size: NA
V gene: TRBV18
J gene: TRBJ2-7
CDR3 length: 15
D gene: TRBD2

CDR3 DNA: TGTGCCAGCAGCTTAGTAGGGGGGACCCAGCATTTT
CDR3 protein: CASSLVGGTQHF
clone size: NA
V gene: TRBV7-9
J gene: TRBJ1-5
CDR3 length: 12
D gene: NA